What follows are 11 T cell receptor beta chains derived from one specimen sequenced in a study of OX40 agonist ivuxolimab in advanced cancers. Receptor libraries were prepared by the immunoSEQ multiplex PCR assay. TCRdb's version of the immuneACCESS table is confined to in-frame rearrangements and falls short of the full clone set. An unresolved V gene accounts for under half of the shortfall where checked; the remainder is of unknown origin. The sample table shows some 75,000 clones, and 84% are seen once. The ten largest clonotypes hold approximately 2.1% of the sample. Material: CD4+ or CD8+ T cells sorted from blood, obtained in a trial of the OX40 agonist ivuxolimab. These receptor sequences come from an adult with an advanced solid tumor such as melanoma, head and neck, liver or kidney cancer.

This clone has just one count. This rearrangement joins TRBV7-8 to TRBJ2-1; possible D gene TRBD1, 6 bases. Trimming cost V 2 bases and J 10 bases, with 18 bases left between them. In germline, CDR1 is SGHVS, CDR2 FQNEAQ. There are 15 residues in the CDR3. The CDR3 is CASSLIIGQRNEQFF. CDR3 DNA sequence: TGTGCCAGCAGCTTAATCATAGGACAGAGGAACGAGCAGTTCTTC. Full variable domain (missing parts from reference TRBV7-8 and TRBJ2-1): GAGVSQSPRYKVAKRGQDVALRCDPISGHVSLFWYQQALGQGPEFLTYFQNEAQLDKSGLPSDRFFAERPEGSVSTLKIQRTQQEDSAVYLCASSLIIGQRNEQFFGPGTRLTVL.

The sample holds one count of this clone. The chain is built from TRBV19 and TRBJ1-3, with D unresolved. CDR1 is LNHDA and CDR2 is SQIVND in the germline V gene (reference sequence). Trimming cost V 4 bases and J 3 bases, with 10 bases left between them. The CDR3 is 14 residues long. This chain's CDR3 is CASSTRTGGNTIYF. CDR3 DNA sequence: TGTGCCAGTAGTACCAGGACGGGTGGAAACACCATATATTTT.

This sequence joins TRBV7-6 and TRBJ2-3; D may be TRBD1 (6 bases). This CDR3 comprises 17 residues. The germline V gene encodes CDR1 SGHVS and CDR2 FNYEAQ. V was pared by 1 base and J by 6 bases, with 20 bases between. The CDR3 DNA is TGTGCCAGCAGCTTAGATCACGGGACACCCTTTTTTGATACGCAGTATTTT. It yields the protein CASSLDHGTPFFDTQYF.

This clone was recorded only once. The genes are TRBV19 and TRBJ1-1; 9 nucleotides align to TRBD1. Unmatched junction bases numbered 5, after V lost 9 bases and J lost 6 bases. Germline values: CDR1 LNHDA, CDR2 SQIVND (reference sequence). The CDR3 is 12 residues long. The CDR3 loop is CASSRQGAEAFF. The CDR3 DNA reads TGTGCCAGCTCGAGACAGGGGGCTGAAGCTTTCTTT. The variable domain in full, with the rest retrieved from reference TRBV19 and TRBJ1-1, is DGGITQSPKYLFRKEGQNVTLSCEQNLNHDAMYWYRQDPGQGLRLIYYSQIVNDFQKGDIAEGYSVSREKKESFPLTVTSAQKNPTAFYLCASSRQGAEAFFGQGTRLTVV.

The J gene is TRBJ2-7, the V gene TRBV11-1, with 7 bases that match TRBD1. Unmatched junction bases numbered 18, after V lost 4 bases and J lost 6 bases. The germline gives CDR1 SGHAT, CDR2 FQDESV (reference sequence). The CDR3 contains 17 residues. The DNA for the CDR3 is TGTGCCAGCAGCTCAGCCCGATCCGGGACAGTGCTCTTCGAGCAGTACTTC. This encodes CASSSARSGTVLFEQYF.

The CDR3 loop reads CASSFREAYEQYF. The CDR3 coding sequence is TGTGCCAGCAGCTTTCGTGAGGCCTACGAGCAGTACTTC. The rearrangement uses TRBV5-6 and TRBJ2-7; D is undetermined. Trimming pared 2 bases from V and 2 bases from J, leaving 8 bases between. In germline, CDR1 is SGHDT, CDR2 YYEEEE. This CDR3 has 13 amino acids.

This clone appeared a few times. The chain has TRBV13 and TRBJ2-5; D is possibly TRBD2 (5 bases). This CDR3 contains 14 residues. The germline V gene has CDR1 PRHDT and CDR2 FYEKMQ (reference sequence). Deletions cut 4 bases from V and 3 bases from J, with 12 bases between. For the CDR3, the DNA is TGTGCCAGCAGCTCCTCGACGGAGGAAGAGACCCAGTACTTC. As protein: CASSSSTEEETQYF.

The CDR3 region is CASRPGAYQETQYF. CDR3 DNA: TGTGCCAGCAGACCTGGGGCATACCAAGAGACCCAGTACTTC. The genes are TRBV5-6 and TRBJ2-5, with D perhaps TRBD1 (5 bases). Germline CDR1 reads SGHDT; CDR2 reads YYEEEE. The CDR3 is 14 residues long. The V and J ends lost 5 bases and 0 bases respectively, with 11 bases between them.

As to this clone: Other DNA sequences in this sample translate to the same CDR3. V usage is TRBV19 and J usage is TRBJ2-1, with 7 bases lining up with TRBD2. From germline, CDR1 is LNHDA and CDR2 SQIVND (reference sequence). The CDR3 sequence is 15 residues long. The V and J ends lost 6 bases and 0 bases, in that order; junction bases with no gene match: 5. The chain's CDR3 is CASSSGTSSYNEQFF. The CDR3, as DNA: TGTGCCAGTAGCAGCGGGACGAGCTCCTACAATGAGCAGTTCTTC.

Points on this clone: The sample has other DNA sequences that encode this CDR3 too. The genes are TRBV5-1 and TRBJ2-2; 10 bases align to TRBD2. The CDR3 contains 16 residues. The V segment lost 2 bases and the J segment 0 bases; nucleotides outside the gene matches: 1. Per the germline V gene, CDR1 is SGHRS and CDR2 is YFSETQ. In nucleotides, the CDR3 is TGCGCCAGCAGCTTACTAGCGGGATCGAACACCGGGGAGCTGTTTTTT. Its protein is CASSLLAGSNTGELFF. Full variable domain (remainder filled in from reference TRBV5-1 and TRBJ2-2): KAGVTQTPRYLIKTRGQQVTLSCSPISGHRSVSWYQQTPGQGLQFLFEYFSETQRNKGNFPGRFSGRQFSNSRSEMNVSTLELGDSALYLCASSLLAGSNTGELFFGEGSRLTVL.

This chain joins TRBV7-3 and TRBJ2-6; 10 nucleotides agree with TRBD1. Germline trimming cut 5 bases from V and 2 bases from J; bases unmatched to any gene: 3. The CDR3 covers 16 residues. From germline, CDR1 is SGHTA and CDR2 FQGTGA. The CDR3 sequence is CASSLGTGAGANVLTF. In DNA, the CDR3 is TGTGCCAGCAGCCTGGGGACAGGGGCTGGGGCCAACGTCCTGACTTTC.